A single sample is the source of the 22 T cell receptor beta chains below, sequenced in a study of blood T cells in healthy people across ages. Alongside a J-beta primer mix, a sample-barcoded 5' primer served in a second PCR lasting roughly 7 to 11 cycles. From the 5' RACE reads, TCRdb called clonotypes with MiXCR, one entry per CDR3 protein. Among 850,000 to 1,100,000 distinct CDR3 sequences, under 40% were seen once, and the ten largest hold roughly 14%. The sequenced sample consisted of blood. These receptors came from a man between 18 and 29 years old in good health.

The V and J genes are TRBV20-1 and TRBJ1-1, with D uncertain. The CDR3 totals 13 residues. Germline V gives CDR1 DFQATT, CDR2 SNEGSKA (reference sequence). Between the trimmed V and J ends, which lost 1 base and 7 bases, there was a span of 13 bases. CDR3 bases: TGCAGTGCTAGAGGCCTTAACCTGGATGAAGCTTTCTTT. Its translation: CSARGLNLDEAFF.

This chain joins TRBV20-1 and TRBJ1-5; D is possibly TRBD1 (5 bases). The CDR3 sequence is 15 residues long. From germline, CDR1 is DFQATT and CDR2 SNEGSKA (reference sequence). With 0 bases removed from V and 4 bases from J, the gap between germline ends came to 13 bases. CDR3 sequence reads: CSARDVGHPNQPQHF. DNA of the CDR3: TGCAGTGCTAGAGATGTCGGACACCCGAATCAGCCCCAGCATTTT.

Note on this clonotype: At one end, the junction sequence differs from germline, possibly due to a read error. V is TRBV20-1 and J is TRBJ2-1; TRBD1 matches 10 bases. Germline-derived CDR1 and CDR2 are DFQATT and SNEGSKA (reference sequence). The CDR3 extends over 16 amino acids. DNA for the CDR3: TGCAATGCTAGCCCGACAGGGGGCGTACTATACAATGAGCAGTTCTTC. Translating gives CNASPTGGVLYNEQFF.

This clonotype was observed a single time. The rearrangement links TRBV30 to TRBJ2-5, with 9 bases that match TRBD1. Germline V gene lookup returns CDR1 GTSNPN and CDR2 SVGIG (reference sequence). The junction had 8 bases not matched to a gene; V was cut back by 1 base and J by 11 bases. The CDR3 is 13 amino acids. CDR3: CAWSGTGVREQYF. DNA for the CDR3: TGTGCCTGGAGTGGGACAGGGGTCCGGGAGCAGTACTTC.

V and J are TRBV25-1 and TRBJ1-6; the D is unclear. This CDR3 has 14 amino acids. Per germline, CDR1 MGHDK and CDR2 SYGVNS. The V and J ends lost 2 bases and 8 bases respectively, with 10 bases between them. The CDR3 coding sequence is TGTGCCAGCAGTGAAGTCAGCGGTTATTCACCCCTCCACTTT. Its protein product is CASSEVSGYSPLHF.

This chain uses TRBV20-1 with TRBJ1-5, with D perhaps matching TRBD1 (5 bases). This CDR3 region has 12 residues. V gave up 6 bases and J gave up 6 bases, with 12 bases separating them. CDR1 is DFQATT, CDR2 SNEGSKA, per germline (reference sequence). The CDR3 DNA reads TGCAGTGCCGGGACTGCAGGTCAGCCCCAGCATTTT. Amino acid sequence: CSAGTAGQPQHF.

The chain is built from TRBV5-1 and TRBJ2-1; 7 bases fit TRBD2. Per germline, CDR1 SGHRS and CDR2 YFSETQ. J was trimmed by 6 bases and V by 1 base; bases with no gene match: 7. The CDR3 length is 15 residues. CDR3 in DNA: TGCGCCAGCAGCTTGACCCCCGGGACTACCAATGAGCAGTTCTTC. It codes for CASSLTPGTTNEQFF.

There are a few counts of this clonotype. The chain is built from TRBV29-1 and TRBJ2-7; 11 bases are a match to TRBD1. With 2 bases clipped from V and 4 bases from J, the junction kept 10 bases outside the gene matches. CDR1 and CDR2 from the germline V gene are SQVTM and ANQGSEA. The CDR3 consists of 16 residues. CDR3 in amino acids: CSVETNMGQGGYEQYF. CDR3 nucleotide sequence: TGCAGCGTTGAAACTAATATGGGACAGGGGGGGTACGAGCAGTACTTC.

V is TRBV4-1 and J is TRBJ1-6; possible D gene TRBD1, 6 bases. Germline V gives CDR1 MGHRA, CDR2 YSYEKL. Trimming stripped 5 bases from V and 7 bases from J, with 15 bases between. The CDR3 has 15 amino acids. The CDR3 region is CASSYRQALNSPLHF. CDR3 coding DNA: TGCGCCAGCAGCTACAGACAGGCCTTAAATTCACCCCTCCACTTT.

The chain joins TRBV10-3 to TRBJ2-3; D is unresolved. V lost 4 bases and J 2 bases, leaving 13 bases between the germline ends. Germline V lookup: CDR1 ENHRY, CDR2 SYGVKD. The CDR3 has 15 amino acids. The CDR3 DNA sequence: TGTGCCATCAGTGTTGGTGTCACTCCCACAGATACGCAGTATTTT. Translated, it gives CAISVGVTPTDTQYF.

The chain joins TRBV6-1 to TRBJ2-3, with 7 positions matching TRBD2. CDR1 MNHNS and CDR2 SASEGT come from the germline V gene. This CDR3 is built from 18 residues. The V and J ends lost 0 bases and 0 bases, in that order; junction bases with no gene match: 9. CDR3 nucleotides: TGTGCCAGCAGTGAAGCGAGAGTCCGGGGGGTGAGCACAGATACGCAGTATTTT. Translated: CASSEARVRGVSTDTQYF.

In its sample, this clonotype was seen many times. The chain has TRBV29-1 and TRBJ1-2, with TRBD1 matching 9 bases. The junction had 10 bases not matched to a gene; V was cut back by 6 bases and J by 8 bases. Germline lookup yields CDR1 SQVTM and CDR2 ANQGSEA. The CDR3 runs 13 residues. CDR3 coding DNA: TGCAGCGTCACCCGAACAGGGGGCGGAGGCTACACCTTC. It yields the protein CSVTRTGGGGYTF.

The DNA of the CDR3 is TGTGCCAGCACCCCGGCAGGGAACTATGGCTACACCTTC. Its translation is CASTPAGNYGYTF. The J gene is TRBJ1-2, the V gene TRBV6-1; D may be TRBD1 (5 bases). The ends were cut back, 7 bases at V and 2 bases at J, with 11 bases in the middle. Germline-derived CDR1 and CDR2 are MNHNS and SASEGT. The CDR3 is made up of 13 amino acids.

This chain connects TRBV12-3 or TRBV12-4 to TRBJ2-3; D not resolved. V gave up 5 bases and J gave up 11 bases, with 14 bases separating them. CDR3 length: 12 amino acids. The CDR3 DNA reads as TGTGCCAGCAGTCTAAGCACAGATGTGCAGTATTTT. Protein product: CASSLSTDVQYF.

The chain has TRBV6-2 or TRBV6-3 and TRBJ2-5; D gene ambiguous. Germline V gives CDR1 MNHEY, CDR2 SVGEGT. The CDR3 loop spans 13 amino acids. Trimming cost V 0 bases and J 11 bases, with 13 bases left between them. The CDR3 DNA sequence: TGTGCCAGCAGTTACTCGAGGCTTAATGAGCAGTACTTC. Protein sequence: CASSYSRLNEQYF.

This chain uses TRBV28 with TRBJ1-5, with TRBD1 as a possible D gene (6 bases). The ends were cut back, 5 bases at V and 3 bases at J, with 20 bases in the middle. Germline loops: CDR1 MDHEN, CDR2 SYDVKM. CDR3 length: 17 residues. In nucleotides, the CDR3 is TGTGCCAGCAGTCCACCGCGCGGGGGCAGACACAATCAGCCCCAGCATTTT. It translates to CASSPPRGGRHNQPQHF.

The rearrangement uses TRBV29-1 and TRBJ1-2, with 7 positions matching TRBD1. J was trimmed by 7 bases and V by 3 bases; bases with no gene match: 11. Per germline, CDR1 SQVTM and CDR2 ANQGSEA. CDR3 length: 14 amino acids. CDR3 sequence reads: CSVDRSGGTCGYTF. The CDR3 DNA sequence: TGCAGCGTTGATAGGTCAGGGGGGACCTGTGGCTACACCTTC.

The gene calls are TRBV7-2 and TRBJ1-3; D remains unclear. V was pared by 5 bases and J by 0 bases, with 20 bases between. There are 18 residues in the CDR3. The germline V gene encodes CDR1 SGHTA and CDR2 FQGNSA. CDR3 region: CASSPRWGASYSGNTIYF. The CDR3 DNA reads as TGTGCCAGCAGCCCCCGTTGGGGAGCTTCCTACTCTGGAAACACCATATATTTT.

This clonotype has a single count. A read error may account for a junction end that differs from germline. The V gene is TRBV7-2, the J gene TRBJ2-5; TRBD2 is a possible D gene (5 bases). This CDR3 is built from 18 residues. CDR1 is SGHTA and CDR2 is FQGNSA in the germline V gene. This CDR3 reads CASSSLSKLESAQETRYF. The CDR3 coding sequence is TGTGCCAGCAGCTCCCTATCTAAACTAGAGAGTGCACAAGAGACCCGGTACTTC. The variable domain in full, with the rest retrieved from reference TRBV7-2 and TRBJ2-5, is GAGVSQSPSNKVTEKGKDVELRCDPISGHTALYWYRQSLGQGLEFLIYFQGNSAPDKSGLPSDRFSAERTGGSVSTLTIQRTQQEDSAVYLCASSSLSKLESAQETRYFGPGTRLLVL.

There are a few counts of this clonotype. The V call is TRBV29-1, the J call TRBJ2-1; 11 bases map to TRBD2. The length of the CDR3 is 21 residues. With V trimmed by 1 base and J by 0 bases, 17 bases remained unmatched. The germline CDR1 and CDR2 sequences are SQVTM and ANQGSEA. CDR3 sequence reads: CSVEALAGGHVTPSSYNEQFF. The CDR3 DNA follows: TGCAGCGTTGAAGCCCTAGCGGGGGGCCACGTGACCCCGAGCTCCTACAATGAGCAGTTCTTC.

The rearrangement joins TRBV5-1 to TRBJ2-3; D unclear. V was clipped by 3 bases and J by 6 bases, with 11 bases between them. Germline V lookup: CDR1 SGHRS, CDR2 YFSETQ. The CDR3 has 13 residues. CDR3 sequence reads: CASSWRIEDTQYF. Written as DNA, the CDR3 is TGCGCCAGCAGCTGGAGAATAGAGGATACGCAGTATTTT.

The rearrangement joins TRBV12-3 or TRBV12-4 to TRBJ2-7, with TRBD2 matching 7 bases. V was pared by 1 base and J by 11 bases, with 8 bases of the junction left unmatched. The CDR3 is 13 amino acids. CDR3 sequence reads: CASSLEEASGEYF. The CDR3 coding sequence is TGTGCCAGCAGTTTAGAGGAGGCTAGCGGAGAGTACTTC.